Listed here is a single T cell receptor (beta chain). The sample holds a few counts of this clonotype. Its antigen has not been determined. No base qualities exist here, and no much larger clone lies one base off it. Libraries were prepared through 5' RACE. The sequencer listed for this sample is NextSeq 500. The TCR library protocol attached unique molecular identifiers to individual cDNA molecules to correct for sequencing error and PCR bias. TCR alpha and beta chains were both sequenced, and the abundances of alpha and beta sequences in each sample were closely correlated with each other. For the original study's pipeline: Decombinator V4 was used to annotate the V gene, J gene and CDR3 of the TCR sequences. TCRs were defined as expanded if a significant change between any two time points was detected under a Poisson model with p below 0.0001. TCR abundances were normalised to the total number of TCRs sequenced per sample and expressed as counts per million. TRAV1-2 paired with TRAJ12, TRAJ20 or TRAJ33 defined MAIT TCRs, while TRAV10 paired with TRAJ18 defined iNKT TCRs. VDJdb, accessed 1 November 2021, was searched for CMV, EBV and SARS-CoV-2 annotated TCRs, excluding TCRs annotated for multiple antigens. TCRdb reran the public reads through fastp at Q25 and MiXCR, keeping productive beta chains. Every distinct CDR3 protein forms one entry, paired with its most common genes and DNA. The V and J calls, along with clone size, are taken from TCRdb and not from the paper's own processing. The table for this sample lists tens of thousands of distinct CDR3 sequences; about 3.9% of them were counted only once. The biggest ten clones account for about a tenth of the sample.

V is trimmed back by 5 bases and J by 2 bases, and the junction contains 7 bases that no gene match accounts for. Sequences SGHTA (CDR1) and FQGNSA (CDR2) are obtained from the germline V gene. From cysteine to phenylalanine, the CDR3 is 15 amino acids long. Here the CDR3 DNA is all that survives: 45 bases in frame from base 1. Set within a cohort of healthcare workers in London, UK, this nested case-control study involved weekly PCR testing of nasopharyngeal swabs along with blood sampling. Between 23 and 31 March 2020, the week of the UK lockdown, healthcare workers were enrolled and then followed up weekly for as long as 16 weeks. This sample was included in a study of early T cells in non-severe SARS-CoV-2 infection (dated by TCRdb to about 2021). Context from the whole study: Because TCR sequencing relied on bulk RNA taken from unsorted whole blood, pairing of alpha and beta chains was not possible.

The paper's findings and limits, for the study overall: VDJdb matching was skewed toward anti-spike CD8 responses and likely underestimated virus-specific expansions, missing private and CD4 specificities.

The source of this sequence is an adult who was a healthcare worker with PCR-confirmed SARS-CoV-2 infection or an uninfected control (not recorded which). The sequencing sample was made of whole blood. This chain is built from TRBV7-2 and TRBJ2-7, with 9 middle bases fitting TRBD2. The CDR3 protein: CASSLSGSGAYEQYF. The DNA is TGTGCCAGCAGCCTTAGCGGGAGTGGGGCCTACGAGCAGTACTTC. This CDR3, with the reference TRBV7-2 and TRBJ2-7 proteins standing in past its ends, gives the full variable domain GAGVSQSPSNKVTEKGKDVELRCDPISGHTALYWYRQSLGQGLEFLIYFQGNSAPDKSGLPSDRFSAERTGGSVSTLTIQRTQQEDSAVYLCASSLSGSGAYEQYFGPGTRLTVT.